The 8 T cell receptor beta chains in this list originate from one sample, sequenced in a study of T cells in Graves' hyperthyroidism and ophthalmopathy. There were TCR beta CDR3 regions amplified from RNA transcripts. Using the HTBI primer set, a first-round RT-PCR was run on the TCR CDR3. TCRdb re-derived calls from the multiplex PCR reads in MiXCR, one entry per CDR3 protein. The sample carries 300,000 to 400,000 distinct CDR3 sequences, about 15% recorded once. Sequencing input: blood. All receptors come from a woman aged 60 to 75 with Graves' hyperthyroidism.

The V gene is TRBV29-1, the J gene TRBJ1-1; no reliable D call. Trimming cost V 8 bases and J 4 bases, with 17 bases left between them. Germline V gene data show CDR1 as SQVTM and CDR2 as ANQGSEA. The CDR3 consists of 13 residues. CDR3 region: CSIASMGGTEAFF. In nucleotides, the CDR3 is TGCAGCATTGCGTCAATGGGCGGCACTGAAGCTTTCTTT.

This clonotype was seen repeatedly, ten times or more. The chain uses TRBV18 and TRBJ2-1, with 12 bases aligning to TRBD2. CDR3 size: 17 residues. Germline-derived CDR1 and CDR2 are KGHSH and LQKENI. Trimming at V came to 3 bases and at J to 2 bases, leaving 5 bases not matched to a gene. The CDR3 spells CASSPVASGRAYNEQFF. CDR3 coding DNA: TGTGCCAGCTCACCGGTTGCTAGCGGGAGGGCCTACAATGAGCAGTTCTTC. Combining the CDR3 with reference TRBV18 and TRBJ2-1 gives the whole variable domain NAGVMQNPRHLVRRRGQEARLRCSPMKGHSHVYWYRQLPEEGLKFMVYLQKENIIDESGMPKERFSAEFPKEGPSILRIQQVVRGDSAAYFCASSPVASGRAYNEQFFGPGTRLTVL.

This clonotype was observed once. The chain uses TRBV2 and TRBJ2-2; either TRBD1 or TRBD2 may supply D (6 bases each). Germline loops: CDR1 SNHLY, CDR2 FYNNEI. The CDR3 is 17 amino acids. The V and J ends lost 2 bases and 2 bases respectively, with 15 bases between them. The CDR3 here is CASSELWGAGNTGELFF. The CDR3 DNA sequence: TGTGCCAGCAGTGAATTGTGGGGGGCTGGTAACACCGGGGAGCTGTTTTTT. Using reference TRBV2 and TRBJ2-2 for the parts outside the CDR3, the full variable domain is EPEVTQTPSHQVTQMGQEVILRCVPISNHLYFYWYRQILGQKVEFLVSFYNNEISEKSEIFDDQFSVERPDGSNFTLKIRSTKLEDSAMYFCASSELWGAGNTGELFFGEGSRLTVL.

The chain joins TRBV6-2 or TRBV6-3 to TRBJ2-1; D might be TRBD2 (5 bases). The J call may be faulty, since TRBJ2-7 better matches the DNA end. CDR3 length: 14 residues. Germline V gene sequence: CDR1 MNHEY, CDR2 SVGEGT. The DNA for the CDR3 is TGTGCCAGCAGTCCGGGATCACAATACAATGAGCAGTACTTC. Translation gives CASSPGSQYNEQYF.

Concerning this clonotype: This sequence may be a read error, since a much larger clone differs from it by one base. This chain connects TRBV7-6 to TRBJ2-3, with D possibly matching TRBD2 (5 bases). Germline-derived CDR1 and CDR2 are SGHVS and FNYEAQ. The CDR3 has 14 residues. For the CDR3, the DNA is TGTGCCAGCAACTTAGGACTGATCACAGATACGCAGTATTTT. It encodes CASNLGLITDTQYF.

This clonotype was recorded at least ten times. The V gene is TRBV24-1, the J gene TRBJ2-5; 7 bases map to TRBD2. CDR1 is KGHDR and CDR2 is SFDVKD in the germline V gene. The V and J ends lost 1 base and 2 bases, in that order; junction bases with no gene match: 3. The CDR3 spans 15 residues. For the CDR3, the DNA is TGTGCCACCAGTGATTTTGCTAGCGGACAAGAGACCCAGTACTTC. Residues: CATSDFASGQETQYF.

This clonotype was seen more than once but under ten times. CDR3 DNA sequence: TGTGCCAGCAGCCCACAGGGCAGTCAGAATTCACCCCTCCACTTT. Amino acids: CASSPQGSQNSPLHF. The V call is TRBV3-1, the J call TRBJ1-6, with D possibly TRBD1 on 6 matching bases. The germline gives CDR1 LGHDT, CDR2 YNNKEL (reference sequence). The CDR3 runs 15 residues. Trimming removed 4 bases from V and 7 bases from J, with 14 bases in between.

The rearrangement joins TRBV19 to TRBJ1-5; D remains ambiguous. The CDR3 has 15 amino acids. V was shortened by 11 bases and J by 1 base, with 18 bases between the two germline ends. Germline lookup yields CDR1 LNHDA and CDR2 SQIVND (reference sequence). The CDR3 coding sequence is TGTGCCGGACCCCCCGGGGTGCAGAGCAATCAGCCCCAGCATTTT. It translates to CAGPPGVQSNQPQHF.